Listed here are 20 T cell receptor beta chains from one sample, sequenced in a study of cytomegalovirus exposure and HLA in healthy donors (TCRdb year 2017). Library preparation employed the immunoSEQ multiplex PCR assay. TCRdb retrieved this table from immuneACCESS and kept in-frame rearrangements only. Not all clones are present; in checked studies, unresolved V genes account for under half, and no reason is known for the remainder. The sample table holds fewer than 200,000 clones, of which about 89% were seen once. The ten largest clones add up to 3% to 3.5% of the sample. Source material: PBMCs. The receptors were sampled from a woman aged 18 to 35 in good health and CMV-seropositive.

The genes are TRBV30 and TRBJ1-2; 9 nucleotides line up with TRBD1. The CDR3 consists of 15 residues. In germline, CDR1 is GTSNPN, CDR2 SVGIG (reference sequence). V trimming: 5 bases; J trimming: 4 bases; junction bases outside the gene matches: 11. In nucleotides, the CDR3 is TGTGCCTGGGGCCACTCCGGGACAGGGTTCTATGGCTACACCTTC. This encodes CAWGHSGTGFYGYTF.

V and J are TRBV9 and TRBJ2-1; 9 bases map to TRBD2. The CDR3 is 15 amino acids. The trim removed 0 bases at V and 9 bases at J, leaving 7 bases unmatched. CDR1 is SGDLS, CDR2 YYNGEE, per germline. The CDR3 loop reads CASSVGSGRRGEQFF. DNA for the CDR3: TGTGCCAGCAGCGTAGGAAGCGGGAGGCGGGGTGAGCAGTTCTTC.

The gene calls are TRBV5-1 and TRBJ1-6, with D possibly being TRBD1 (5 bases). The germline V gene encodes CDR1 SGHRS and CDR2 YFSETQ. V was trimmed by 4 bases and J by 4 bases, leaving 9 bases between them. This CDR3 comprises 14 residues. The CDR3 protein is CASSPGQYNSPLHF. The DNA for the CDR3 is TGCGCCAGCAGCCCTGGACAATATAATTCACCCCTCCACTTT.

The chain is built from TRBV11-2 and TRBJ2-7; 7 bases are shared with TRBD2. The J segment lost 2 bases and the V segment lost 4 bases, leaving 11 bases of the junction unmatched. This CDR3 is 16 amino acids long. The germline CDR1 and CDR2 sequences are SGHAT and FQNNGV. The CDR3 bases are TGTGCCAGCAGCTCCTTAACTAGCGAGGTCCCCTACGAGCAGTACTTC. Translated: CASSSLTSEVPYEQYF.

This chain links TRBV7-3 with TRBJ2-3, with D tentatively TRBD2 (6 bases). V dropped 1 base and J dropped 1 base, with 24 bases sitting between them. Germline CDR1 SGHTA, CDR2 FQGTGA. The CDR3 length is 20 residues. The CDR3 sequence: CASSLREITSRENGTDTQYF. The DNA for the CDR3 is TGTGCCAGCAGCTTAAGAGAGATTACTAGTCGGGAGAATGGCACAGATACGCAGTATTTT. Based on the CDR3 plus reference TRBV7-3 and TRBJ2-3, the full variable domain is GAGVSQTPSNKVTEKGKYVELRCDPISGHTALYWYRQSLGQGPEFLIYFQGTGAADDSGLPNDRFFAVRPEGSVSTLKIQRTERGDSAVYLCASSLREITSRENGTDTQYFGPGTRLTVL.

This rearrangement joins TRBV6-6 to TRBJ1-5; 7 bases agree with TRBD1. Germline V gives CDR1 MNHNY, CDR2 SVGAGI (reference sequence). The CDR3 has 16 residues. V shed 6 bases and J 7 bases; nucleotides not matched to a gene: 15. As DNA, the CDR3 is TGTGCCAGCAGGCACAGTGGGGACAGCATAGGGCAGCCCCAGCATTTT. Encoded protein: CASRHSGDSIGQPQHF.

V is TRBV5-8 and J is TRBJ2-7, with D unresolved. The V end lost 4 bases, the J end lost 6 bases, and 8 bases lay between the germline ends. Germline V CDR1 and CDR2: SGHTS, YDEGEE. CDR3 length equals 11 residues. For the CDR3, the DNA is TGTGCCAGCAGCCCTCTAGGCGAGCAGTACTTC. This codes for CASSPLGEQYF.

The CDR3 loop is CASSYLTGGGNIQYF. For the CDR3, the DNA is TGTGCCAGCAGTTACCTGACGGGGGGAGGAAACATTCAGTACTTC. The chain combines TRBV6-6 with TRBJ2-4; 7 bases align to TRBD2. With V trimmed by 2 bases and J by 6 bases, 7 bases remained unmatched. Germline CDR1 is MNHNY and CDR2 is SVGAGI (reference sequence). The CDR3 runs to 15 residues.

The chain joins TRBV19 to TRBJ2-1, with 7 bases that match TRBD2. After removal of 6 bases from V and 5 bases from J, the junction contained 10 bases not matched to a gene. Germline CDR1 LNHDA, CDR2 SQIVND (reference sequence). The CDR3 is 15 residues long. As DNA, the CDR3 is TGTGCCAGTAGCTTGTTCCTAGCGGAAAACAATGAGCAGTTCTTC. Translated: CASSLFLAENNEQFF.

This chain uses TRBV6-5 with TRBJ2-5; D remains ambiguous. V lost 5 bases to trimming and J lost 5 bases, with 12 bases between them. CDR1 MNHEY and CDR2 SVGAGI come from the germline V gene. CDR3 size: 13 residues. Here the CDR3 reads CASSAVWRETQYF. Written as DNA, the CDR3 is TGTGCCAGCAGTGCGGTTTGGCGGGAGACCCAGTACTTC.

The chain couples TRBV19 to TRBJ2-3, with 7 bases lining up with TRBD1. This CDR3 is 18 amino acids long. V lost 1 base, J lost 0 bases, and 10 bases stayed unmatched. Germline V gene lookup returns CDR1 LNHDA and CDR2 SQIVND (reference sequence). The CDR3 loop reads CASSIALLRDRSTDTQYF. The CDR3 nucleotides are TGTGCCAGTAGTATAGCCCTCCTCAGGGACAGAAGCACAGATACGCAGTATTTT.

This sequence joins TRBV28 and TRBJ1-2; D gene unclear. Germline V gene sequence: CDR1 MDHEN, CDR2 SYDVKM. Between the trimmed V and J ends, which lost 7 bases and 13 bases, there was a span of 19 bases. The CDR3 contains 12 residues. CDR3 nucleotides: TGTGCCAGCAAGAGGCTGGCCCTTAATGTCACCTTC. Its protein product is CASKRLALNVTF.

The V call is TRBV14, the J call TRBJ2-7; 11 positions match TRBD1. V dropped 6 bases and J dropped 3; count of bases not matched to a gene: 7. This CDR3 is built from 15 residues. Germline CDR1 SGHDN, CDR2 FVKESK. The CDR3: CASSQSGQGVYEQYF. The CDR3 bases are TGTGCCAGCAGTCAGTCGGGACAGGGGGTCTACGAGCAGTACTTC. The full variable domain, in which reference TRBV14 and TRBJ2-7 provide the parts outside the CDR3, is EAGVTQFPSHSVIEKGQTVTLRCDPISGHDNLYWYRRVMGKEIKFLLHFVKESKQDESGMPNNRFLAERTGGTYSTLKVQPAELEDSGVYFCASSQSGQGVYEQYFGPGTRLTVT.

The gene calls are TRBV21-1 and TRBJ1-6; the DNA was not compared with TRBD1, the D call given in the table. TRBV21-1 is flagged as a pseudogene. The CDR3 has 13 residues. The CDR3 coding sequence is TGTGCCAGCAGGAGGGACAGAAATTCACCCCTCCACTTT. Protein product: CASRRDRNSPLHF.

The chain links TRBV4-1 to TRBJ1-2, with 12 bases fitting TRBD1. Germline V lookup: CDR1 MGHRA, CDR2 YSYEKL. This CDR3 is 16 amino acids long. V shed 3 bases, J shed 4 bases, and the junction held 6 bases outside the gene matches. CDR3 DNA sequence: TGCGCCAGCAGCCAGGCCGGGACAGGGGGCCTCTATGGCTACACCTTC. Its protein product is CASSQAGTGGLYGYTF.

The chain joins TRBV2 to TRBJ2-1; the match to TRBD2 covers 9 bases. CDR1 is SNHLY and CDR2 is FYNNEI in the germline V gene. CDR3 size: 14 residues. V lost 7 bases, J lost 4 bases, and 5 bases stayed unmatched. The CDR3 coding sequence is TGTGCCAGCATCGGGGCGGGAGGGTACAATGAGCAGTTCTTC. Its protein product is CASIGAGGYNEQFF.

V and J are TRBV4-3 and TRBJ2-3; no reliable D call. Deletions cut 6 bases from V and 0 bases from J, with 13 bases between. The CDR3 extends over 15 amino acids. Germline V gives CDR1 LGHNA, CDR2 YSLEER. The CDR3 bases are TGCGCCAGCAGAACCTCCGTGGCTAGCACAGATACGCAGTATTTT. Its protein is CASRTSVASTDTQYF.

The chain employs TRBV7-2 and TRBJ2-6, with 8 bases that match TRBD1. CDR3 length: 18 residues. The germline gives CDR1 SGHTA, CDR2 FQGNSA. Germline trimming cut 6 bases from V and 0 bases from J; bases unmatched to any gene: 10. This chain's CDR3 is CASSLRQGPLSGANVLTF. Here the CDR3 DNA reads TGTGCCAGCAGTTTAAGACAGGGGCCACTCTCTGGGGCCAACGTCCTGACTTTC.

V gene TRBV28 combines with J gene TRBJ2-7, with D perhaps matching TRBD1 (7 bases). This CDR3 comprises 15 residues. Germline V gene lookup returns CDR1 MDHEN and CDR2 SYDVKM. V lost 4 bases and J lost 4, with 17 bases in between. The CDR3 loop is CASSSHSGGGYEQYF. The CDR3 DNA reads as TGTGCCAGCAGTTCTCACTCAGGGGGAGGATACGAGCAGTACTTC.

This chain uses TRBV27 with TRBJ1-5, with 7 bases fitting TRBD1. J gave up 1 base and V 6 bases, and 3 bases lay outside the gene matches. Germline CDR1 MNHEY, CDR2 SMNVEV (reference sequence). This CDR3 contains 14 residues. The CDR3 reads CASSLQGSNQPQHF. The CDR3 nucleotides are TGTGCCAGCAGCCTACAGGGGAGCAATCAGCCCCAGCATTTT.